In this sample, the clone carrying this TCR beta chain turned up many times. Libraries of TCR beta came from iRepertoire HTBI primers plus Arm-PCR of CDR3 regions. TCRdb reprocessed the multiplex PCR reads with MiXCR, giving one entry per CDR3 protein. The sample includes 500,000 or so distinct CDR3 sequences, around 16% seen only once; the top ten take roughly 25%. Time point noted: newly diagnosed GD, antithyroid drugs for less than 3 months. RNA from PBMCs was the source of the TCR library. The sample originates from a study of regulatory T cells in long-lasting Graves disease. V lost 4 bases and J 7 bases, leaving 19 bases between the germline ends. The CDR3 extends over 15 amino acids. Germline V gene sequence: CDR1 LGHDT, CDR2 YNNKEL (reference sequence). The data also belong to a second study, concerning T cells in Graves' hyperthyroidism and ophthalmopathy.

This sequence was found in a woman aged 35-65 years with Graves disease. The chain couples TRBV3-1 to TRBJ1-2, with a tentative D call TRBD1 (6 bases). The material was peripheral blood mononuclear cells (PBMCs), obtained at new diagnosis, from a patient treated with antithyroid drugs. As DNA, the CDR3 is TGTGCCAGCAGCCCACAGGGATCAATGAGTCGTGGCTACACCTTC. Amino acids: CASSPQGSMSRGYTF.